The 11 T cell receptor beta chains below come from one sample, sequenced in a study of spatial heterogeneity in lung cancer. In TCRdb, the 5' RACE reads were re-called with MiXCR into one record per CDR3 protein. The sample shows some 78,000 distinct CDR3 sequences, 8% of them seen only once. Stated time point: sample taken at primary tumor resection. Sequenced material: PBMCs, taken at surgery. The receptors shown here come from a male donor with early-stage non-small cell lung cancer.

The chain links TRBV20-1 to TRBJ2-1, with 13 nucleotides matching TRBD2. Germline CDR1 DFQATT, CDR2 SNEGSKA (reference sequence). The J segment lost 0 bases and the V segment lost 5 bases, leaving 10 bases of the junction unmatched. The CDR3 contains 18 residues. CDR3 region: CSALGLAGEGGSYNEQFF. The CDR3 DNA reads TGCAGTGCTCTAGGACTAGCGGGAGAGGGGGGCTCCTACAATGAGCAGTTCTTC.

This clonotype was recorded many times. The rearrangement uses TRBV2 and TRBJ2-7, with D possibly TRBD2 on 5 matching bases. The CDR3 totals 14 residues. Germline-derived CDR1 and CDR2 are SNHLY and FYNNEI. Deletions cut 3 bases from V and 0 bases from J, with 9 bases between. In nucleotides, the CDR3 is TGTGCCAGCAGTGAGAACCGGGACTCCTACGAGCAGTACTTC. Protein: CASSENRDSYEQYF.

The rearrangement uses TRBV4-2 and TRBJ1-1, with D maybe TRBD1 (5 bases). The CDR3 has 15 residues. V lost 1 base and J lost 6, with 15 bases in between. Germline assignment: CDR1 LGHNA and CDR2 YNFKEQ. As DNA, the CDR3 is TGTGCCAGCAGCCAAGTGAGGGGTTCAGGGCCTGAAGCTTTCTTT. Its translation: CASSQVRGSGPEAFF.

This clonotype was detected a few times. This rearrangement joins TRBV6-6 to TRBJ1-5, with unresolved D. CDR1 is MNHNY, CDR2 SVGAGI, per germline (reference sequence). This CDR3 has 14 residues. The germline V and J ends were trimmed by 6 bases and 3 bases, with 12 bases remaining between them. This chain's CDR3 is CASRPDGLNQPQHF. The CDR3 nucleotides read TGTGCCAGCAGGCCGGATGGGCTCAATCAGCCCCAGCATTTT.

V usage is TRBV4-3 and J usage is TRBJ2-3; 10 nucleotides line up with TRBD2. J lost 3 bases, V lost 3 bases, and 9 bases had no gene match. This CDR3 spans 17 amino acids. Germline-derived CDR1 and CDR2 are LGHNA and YSLEER. CDR3 amino acids: CASSQPPRTSGTDTQYF. CDR3 in DNA: TGCGCCAGCAGCCAGCCGCCCAGGACTAGCGGTACAGATACGCAGTATTTT.

This clonotype showed up just a few times. The genes are TRBV5-1 and TRBJ2-1; D unclear. Germline loops: CDR1 SGHRS, CDR2 YFSETQ. There are 15 residues in the CDR3. The germline V and J ends were trimmed by 3 bases and 0 bases, with 10 bases remaining between them. CDR3 in DNA: TGCGCCAGCAGCTCGTTGCGACCCTCCTACAATGAGCAGTTCTTC. This encodes CASSSLRPSYNEQFF.

J is TRBJ2-3 and V is TRBV7-2; possible D gene TRBD2, 6 bases. Trimming left V 5 bases short and J 4 bases short, with 16 bases between. This CDR3 region has 15 residues. Looked up from germline, CDR1 is SGHTA and CDR2 is FQGNSA. The CDR3 DNA sequence: TGTGCCAGCAGCGCCTGGGGCGGGGCCCCAGATACGCAGTATTTT. Residues: CASSAWGGAPDTQYF.

This clonotype was detected only a few times. V is TRBV7-2 and J is TRBJ1-1; D is unresolved. The V gene's germline CDR1 is SGHTA and CDR2 FQGNSA. The CDR3 is 14 residues long. V lost 5 bases and J 1 base, leaving 11 bases between the germline ends. The CDR3 bases are TGTGCCAGCAGCCGACTGTGGGGGAACACTGAAGCTTTCTTT. It specifies CASSRLWGNTEAFF.

This clonotype was seen ten or more times. The rearrangement links TRBV10-3 to TRBJ1-1; D perhaps matches TRBD1 (6 bases). V lost 10 bases and J 1 base, leaving 10 bases between the germline ends. Germline assignment: CDR1 ENHRY and CDR2 SYGVKD. The CDR3 has 12 amino acids. The CDR3 reads CATGQRNTEAFF. The CDR3 nucleotides read TGTGCCACCGGACAGAGGAACACTGAAGCTTTCTTT.

The chain uses TRBV2 and TRBJ1-5, with 7 nucleotides matching TRBD1. The CDR3 sequence is 13 residues long. V trimming: 6 bases; J trimming: 6 bases; junction bases outside the gene matches: 5. Germline CDR1 and CDR2: SNHLY and FYNNEI. CDR3 sequence reads: CASSYDRAQPQHF. Here the CDR3 DNA reads TGTGCCAGCAGCTACGACAGGGCTCAGCCCCAGCATTTT.

Ten or more counts support this clonotype. The chain joins TRBV21-1 to TRBJ1-1; the D segment call TRBD1 is taken from the table without a DNA check. TRBV21-1 has pseudogene status. The CDR3 loop spans 12 amino acids. The CDR3 nucleotides are TGTGCCAGCAGCACCCGGGGCGGAGGAGCTTTCTTT. Encoded protein: CASSTRGGGAFF.